This is a list of T cell receptor beta chains from one sample in a study of post-analysis software for immune sequencing data. Each CDR3 protein is one row after TCRdb ran MiXCR on the PCR reads. The table includes about 770,000 distinct CDR3 sequences, roughly 46% detected once. Sequencing input: blood. These TCRs come from a girl between 10 and 17 years old with multiple sclerosis. Both conserved end residues are part of each CDR3. Fields, in order: J gene, V gene, D gene, clone size, CDR3 protein, CDR3 DNA. A D gene is named only where the DNA matches it firmly. A clone size is listed for some rows: how often the clone was seen (once, few, many), or a class if it is expanded.

>TRBJ1-6|TRBV7-6|.|few
CASSLEGEGVTPLHF
TGTGCCAGCAGCTTGGAAGGGGAGGGAGTAACACCCCTCCACTTT
>TRBJ2-2|TRBV27|.|.
CASSPDPYTGELFF
TGTGCCAGCAGTCCCGACCCTTACACCGGGGAGCTGTTTTTT
>TRBJ2-1|TRBV5-1|.|few
CASSLDVSSYNEQFF
TGCGCCAGCAGCCTGGACGTAAGCTCCTACAATGAGCAGTTCTTC
>TRBJ2-3|TRBV27|TRBD2|.
CARFLAGGACSTDTQYF
TGTGCCAGGTTTTTAGCGGGAGGCGCATGTAGCACAGATACGCAGTATTTT
>TRBJ1-2|TRBV28|.|.
CASSSQGLRYGYTF
TGTGCCAGCAGTTCTCAGGGGTTGCGCTATGGCTACACCTTC
>TRBJ2-7|TRBV6-6|.|.
CASSPARRGTYEQYF
TGTGCCAGCAGCCCCGCCCGGCGCGGGACCTACGAGCAGTACTTC
>TRBJ2-7|TRBV7-6|.|.
CASSLGSEAKLYEQYF
TGTGCCAGCAGCTTAGGTTCAGAAGCCAAGCTATACGAGCAGTACTTC
>TRBJ2-6|TRBV7-8|.|.
CASSLNGAGSSGANVLTF
TGTGCCAGCAGCTTAAACGGGGCGGGTAGCTCTGGGGCCAACGTCCTGACTTTC
>TRBJ2-5|TRBV5-1|TRBD2|.
CASSLRPSGSQETQYF
TGCGCCAGCAGCTTGAGGCCTAGCGGGAGCCAAGAGACCCAGTACTTC
>TRBJ2-3|TRBV12-5|.|few
CASGPHGDTQYF
TGTGCTAGTGGTCCCCATGGAGATACGCAGTATTTT
>TRBJ2-3|TRBV29-1|TRBD2|.
CSVLAGGTTDTQYF
TGCAGCGTGTTGGCGGGAGGGACCACAGATACGCAGTATTTT
>TRBJ1-2|TRBV7-9|.|few
CASSLADSHGYTF
TGTGCCAGCAGCTTAGCCGATTCACATGGCTACACCTTC
>TRBJ2-1|TRBV27|TRBD2|once
CASSFTGGEGYNEQFF
TGTGCCAGCAGTTTCACTGGGGGGGAGGGCTACAATGAGCAGTTCTTC
>TRBJ2-4|TRBV24-1|TRBD2|.
CATSDPIAGPQNIQYF
TGTGCCACCAGTGATCCGATAGCGGGGCCCCAAAACATTCAGTACTTC
>TRBJ1-4|TRBV9|.|.
CASSVKGGKLFF
TGTGCCAGCAGCGTGAAAGGAGGAAAACTGTTTTTT
>TRBJ1-2|TRBV20-1|.|.
CSARDDYTGGYGYTF
TGCAGTGCTAGAGATGATTATACAGGCGGCTATGGCTACACCTTC
>TRBJ2-7|TRBV5-5|.|few
CASSLEAFYEQYF
TGTGCCAGCAGCTTGGAGGCATTCTACGAGCAGTACTTC